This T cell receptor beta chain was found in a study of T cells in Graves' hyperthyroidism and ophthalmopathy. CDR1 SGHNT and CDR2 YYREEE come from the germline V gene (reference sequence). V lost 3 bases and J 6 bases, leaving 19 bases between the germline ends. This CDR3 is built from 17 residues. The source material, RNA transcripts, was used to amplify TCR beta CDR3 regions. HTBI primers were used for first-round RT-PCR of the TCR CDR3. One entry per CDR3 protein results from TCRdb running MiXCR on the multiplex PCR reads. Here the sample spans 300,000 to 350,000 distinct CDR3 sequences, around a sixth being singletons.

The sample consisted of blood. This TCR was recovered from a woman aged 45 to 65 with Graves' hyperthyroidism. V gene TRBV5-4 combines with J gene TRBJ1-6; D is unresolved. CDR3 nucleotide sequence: TGTGCCAGCAGCTCAGGAGGCCTGCGGGTTTCTAATTCACCCCTCCACTTT. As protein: CASSSGGLRVSNSPLHF.